The rows below give T cell receptor beta chains drawn from one sample of a study of blood T cells in healthy people across ages. A single record per CDR3 protein comes from TCRdb applying MiXCR to the 5' RACE reads. The profile shows about 1.4 million distinct CDR3 sequences, 59% of them singletons. Sequencing was performed on blood. These receptors originate from a man younger than 30 in good health. CDR3s include the opening cysteine and the closing phenylalanine or tryptophan. A D gene is named only where the DNA matches it firmly.

v_gene	d_gene	j_gene	CDR3aa
TRBV14	TRBD1	TRBJ2-7	CASSPKAGTGPYEQYF
TRBV6-5	TRBD2	.	CASSARGGYYEQYF
TRBV3-1	.	TRBJ2-7	CASSQDRTSYEQYF
TRBV6-5	.	TRBJ2-4	CASSYGQGYKQYF
TRBV7-2	.	TRBJ1-2	CASSLGVRGTDYGYTF
TRBV12-3/TRBV12-4	TRBD1	TRBJ2-1	CASSWTGGMNEQFF
TRBV29-1	.	TRBJ2-1	CSVEPTYNEQFF
TRBV20-1	.	TRBJ2-1	CSARGPWGNEQFF
TRBV6-1	.	TRBJ2-7	CASSETGSASYEQYF
TRBV5-1	TRBD2	TRBJ2-1	CASSPWVAGYNEQFF
TRBV7-8	TRBD1	TRBJ2-1	CASSPRTGGMYEQFF
TRBV10-3	TRBD2	TRBJ2-3	CAISERIAGVTDTQYF
TRBV20-1	.	TRBJ2-5	CSALRTETQYF
TRBV5-1	TRBD2	TRBJ2-3	CASSLWTSGSFTHTDTQYF
TRBV10-3	.	TRBJ1-6	CAISAGEGGSYNSPLHF
TRBV9	TRBD2	TRBJ2-1	CASSTPGLALDEQFF
TRBV4-1	TRBD1	TRBJ2-1	CASSQPPRTGGDEQFF
TRBV16	.	TRBJ2-1	CASSRVRNEQFF
TRBV2	.	TRBJ1-6	CASSRESNSPLHF
TRBV15	.	TRBJ1-2	CATSRDRQGSSYGYTF
TRBV4-3	.	TRBJ2-7	CASSQTWSPQYEQYF
TRBV9	.	TRBJ2-1	CASSDRDSHNEQFF
TRBV10-3	.	TRBJ2-7	CATGQAYEQYF
TRBV9	.	.	CASSPSGVAKNIQYF
TRBV4-1	.	TRBJ2-1	CASSQLDVISYNEQFF
TRBV10-2	.	TRBJ2-2	CASARGINTGELFF
TRBV20-1	.	TRBJ2-7	CSAIRTPYEQYF
TRBV7-9	TRBD1	TRBJ1-2	CASSFTGEAYGYTF
TRBV12-5	.	TRBJ2-3	CASGSPLGDTQYF
TRBV11-2	TRBD2	TRBJ2-1	CASSLSGESSYNEQFF